A single TCR beta chain is shown here with its context. These data originate in a study of blood T cells in healthy people across ages. Trimming pared 0 bases from V and 4 bases from J, leaving 12 bases between. The germline V gene has CDR1 SGHTA and CDR2 FQGNSA. This CDR3 contains 15 residues. A J-beta primer mix and a sample-barcoded 5' primer were used in a second PCR of about 7 to 11 cycles. MiXCR, run by TCRdb on the 5' RACE reads, gives a single entry per CDR3 protein. The sample has 800,000 to 1,300,000 distinct CDR3 sequences; about 25% are singletons. The data were also submitted as part of a second study, on T cells of mothers and their children.

The sample was blood. This sequence was found in a girl aged 2 to 9 in good health. V gene TRBV7-2 combines with J gene TRBJ1-2; weak D call: TRBD1 (6 bases). The CDR3 DNA follows: TGTGCCAGCAGCTTAGCGTGGCAGGGGATCTATGGCTACACCTTC. It codes for CASSLAWQGIYGYTF.